This TCR beta chain was found in a study of blood T cell repertoires in COVID-19. In the study overall: Whether acute or convalescent, the COVID-19 samples came from the United States, Italy and Spain. PBMCs, B-cell-depleted T cells, or T cells were the source of the cDNA or gDNA that made up the material.

In the authors' methods: Reference gene primer amplification gave nucleated cell count estimates. Assay: immunoSEQ multiplex PCR; the TCRdb copy retains only in-frame clones and omits some. V and J calls plus clone size are reproduced from that table; the DNA served to infer D and trimming. Among approximately 360,000 clones listed, nearly 90% were seen once. V lost 0 bases, J lost 7 bases, and 9 bases stayed unmatched. CDR3 length equals 15 residues. Germline loops: CDR1 MGHRA, CDR2 YSYEKL. The specimen sequenced was peripheral blood. This TCR derives from a man aged 18 to 30 with active or convalescent COVID-19. This rearrangement joins TRBV4-1 to TRBJ2-7, with TRBD1 matching 7 bases. CDR3 in DNA: TGCGCCAGCAGCCAAGAAATTAGGGACAGCGCGGAGCAGTACTTC. The encoded protein is CASSQEIRDSAEQYF.